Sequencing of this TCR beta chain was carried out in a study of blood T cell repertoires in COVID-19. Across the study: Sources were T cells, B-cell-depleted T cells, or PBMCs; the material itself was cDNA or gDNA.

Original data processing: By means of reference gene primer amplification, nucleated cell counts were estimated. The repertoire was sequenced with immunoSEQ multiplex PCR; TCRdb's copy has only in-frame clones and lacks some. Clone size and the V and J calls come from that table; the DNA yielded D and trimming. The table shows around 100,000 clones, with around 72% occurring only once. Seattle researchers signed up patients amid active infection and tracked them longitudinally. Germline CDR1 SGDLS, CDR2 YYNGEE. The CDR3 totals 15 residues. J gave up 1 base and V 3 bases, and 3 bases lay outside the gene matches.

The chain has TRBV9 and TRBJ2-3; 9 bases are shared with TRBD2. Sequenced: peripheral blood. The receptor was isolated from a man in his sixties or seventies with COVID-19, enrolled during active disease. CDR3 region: CASSAGLARTDTQYF. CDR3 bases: TGTGCCAGCAGCGCAGGACTAGCGCGCACAGATACGCAGTATTTT.